The text below deals with one T cell receptor beta chain. Its target is unknown. This entry belongs to a study of identical twins. V was clipped by 4 bases and J by 6 bases; unmatched bases: 8. The CDR3 sequence is 14 residues long. Germline loops: CDR1 SGHRS, CDR2 YFSETQ. Study-wide results and limits: Within monozygotic twins, out-of-frame TCR alpha sharing was underestimated by the models.

TCRdb redid the calling of the 5' RACE reads with MiXCR, one entry per CDR3 protein. This table has more than 600,000 distinct CDR3 sequences, around a sixth appearing once. The sample also formed part of further work on T cells expressing NK-cell markers. As that study records: The CD3+CD56-NKG2C+ fraction of several donors was also led by these clonotypes.

The sample was PBMCs. The receptor was derived from a woman between 18 and 29 years old in good health. The J gene is TRBJ2-7, the V gene TRBV5-1; 9 bases map to TRBD1. The CDR3 reads CASSPDRGWGEQYF. CDR3 DNA sequence: TGCGCCAGCAGCCCGGACAGGGGATGGGGCGAGCAGTACTTC.